This T cell receptor (beta chain) came from a study of blood T cell repertoires in COVID-19. Study in general: T cells, B-cell-depleted T cells, or PBMCs supplied cDNA or gDNA.

The CDR3 has 13 residues. Germline V lookup: CDR1 MGHRA, CDR2 YSYEKL. The V end lost 3 bases, the J end lost 8 bases, and 11 bases lay between the germline ends. Authors' methods: Researchers report that nucleated cell counts were estimated from reference gene primer amplification. Data came from immunoSEQ multiplex PCR; TCRdb stores just in-frame clones and leaves some out. V, J and clone size derive from that table, while D and trimming were established from the DNA sequence. This table has some 120,000 clones, around 87% appearing once. This chain connects TRBV4-1 to TRBJ1-5; weak D call: TRBD1 (5 bases). This clonotype was sampled from a woman aged 45 to 65 with acute or convalescent COVID-19. The source material was peripheral blood. DNA for the CDR3: TGCGCCAGCAGCCAGGGGCGTTGGGAGCCCCAGCATTTT. It encodes CASSQGRWEPQHF.